These 20 T cell receptor beta chains share one sample of origin, sequenced in a study of cytomegalovirus exposure and HLA in healthy donors. The PCR employed 60 Vbeta primers together with 13 Jbeta primers. The method was immunoSEQ multiplex PCR; TCRdb's version includes in-frame clones alone and lacks a portion of them. The sample has about 120,000 clones; around 84% are singletons. Sequencing was carried out using PBMCs. The receptor set was obtained from a woman in her twenties or thirties in good health and CMV-seropositive.

The chain carries TRBV27 and TRBJ2-7, with D possibly TRBD2 on 7 matching bases. The CDR3 sequence is 15 residues long. Between the trimmed V and J ends, which lost 0 bases and 3 bases, there was a span of 12 bases. Germline CDR1 reads MNHEY; CDR2 reads SMNVEV (reference sequence). The CDR3 DNA reads TGTGCCAGCAGTTTATCGGCGGGGGCTGACTACGAGCAGTACTTC. Residues: CASSLSAGADYEQYF.

V gene TRBV28 combines with J gene TRBJ2-7; tentatively, D is TRBD2 (6 bases). Per the germline V gene, CDR1 is MDHEN and CDR2 is SYDVKM. CDR3 size: 13 residues. Trimming took 7 bases from V and 1 from J, leaving 11 bases between them. The CDR3 spells CASTFGGSYEQYF. The CDR3 DNA follows: TGTGCCAGCACTTTCGGGGGTTCCTACGAGCAGTACTTC.

V and J are TRBV5-4 and TRBJ2-7, with a possible D match to TRBD1 (6 bases). Germline assignment: CDR1 SGHNT and CDR2 YYREEE (reference sequence). The CDR3 covers 15 residues. The V and J ends lost 1 base and 3 bases respectively, with 14 bases between them. The CDR3 here is CASSLIGDTDYEQYF. In DNA, the CDR3 is TGTGCCAGCAGCTTGATAGGGGACACAGACTACGAGCAGTACTTC.

The sample holds a few counts of this clone. V usage is TRBV5-4 and J usage is TRBJ1-1; TRBD1 aligns across 7 bases. Trimming cost V 0 bases and J 4 bases; bases outside gene matches: 3. Germline CDR1 SGHNT, CDR2 YYREEE (reference sequence). The CDR3 totals 14 residues. The CDR3 bases are TGTGCCAGCAGCTTGGGACAGGGAGCCACTGAAGCTTTCTTT. Residues: CASSLGQGATEAFF.

The chain joins TRBV7-2 to TRBJ1-1; weak D call: TRBD1 (5 bases). The CDR3 covers 14 residues. Germline CDR1 is SGHTA and CDR2 is FQGNSA. The germline V and J ends were trimmed by 5 bases and 1 base, with 11 bases remaining between them. CDR3 sequence: CASSKQVRNTEAFF. For the CDR3, the DNA is TGTGCCAGCAGCAAACAGGTCAGGAACACTGAAGCTTTCTTT.

V usage is TRBV6-5 and J usage is TRBJ1-2; the match to TRBD1 covers 9 bases. V was clipped by 2 bases and J by 5 bases; unmatched bases: 3. The CDR3 runs to 14 residues. Germline-derived CDR1 and CDR2 are MNHEY and SVGAGI. The CDR3 protein is CASSYGQGIYGYTF. Written as DNA, the CDR3 is TGTGCCAGCAGTTACGGACAGGGGATTTATGGCTACACCTTC.

This chain's CDR3 is CATSGTGTAGETQYF. Here the CDR3 DNA reads TGTGCCACCAGCGGAACAGGGACGGCCGGGGAGACCCAGTACTTC. This chain links TRBV15 with TRBJ2-5; possible D gene TRBD1, 6 bases. Germline values: CDR1 LNHNV, CDR2 YYDKDF (reference sequence). The CDR3 sequence is 15 residues long. Trimming left V 5 bases short and J 5 bases short, with 18 bases between.

The chain employs TRBV7-8 and TRBJ2-7; 10 bases line up with TRBD2. This CDR3 is built from 16 residues. Unmatched junction bases numbered 2, after V lost 0 bases and J lost 0 bases. CDR1 and CDR2 (germline): SGHVS, FQNEAQ. CDR3 loop: CASSLAERGGSYEQYF. The CDR3 nucleotides read TGTGCCAGCAGCTTAGCGGAGCGGGGGGGCTCCTACGAGCAGTACTTC.

The J gene is TRBJ2-3, the V gene TRBV10-3; perhaps TRBD1 as D (8 bases). Germline CDR1 ENHRY, CDR2 SYGVKD. This CDR3 spans 17 amino acids. The V end lost 6 bases, the J end lost 6 bases, and 25 bases lay between the germline ends. For the CDR3, the DNA is TGTGCCATCAGCGTATCCAACAGGGGGGGTGGCAGGGATACGCAGTATTTT. This codes for CAISVSNRGGGRDTQYF.

Concerning this clone: The sample has other DNA sequences that encode this CDR3 too. The chain carries TRBV5-1 and TRBJ2-7; D is possibly TRBD2 (5 bases). CDR3 size: 13 residues. The germline gives CDR1 SGHRS, CDR2 YFSETQ. With 3 bases removed from V and 4 bases from J, the gap between germline ends came to 11 bases. The CDR3 bases are TGCGCCAGCAGCTCGCCCGGCGGGTACGAGCAGTACTTC. Translating gives CASSSPGGYEQYF.

CDR3 loop: CASSSQGGIGQYF. The CDR3 region has the DNA TGTGCCAGCAGCTCCCAGGGGGGCATCGGGCAGTACTTC. The chain couples TRBV5-6 to TRBJ2-7, with TRBD1 as a possible D gene (7 bases). The CDR3 covers 13 residues. The V end lost 3 bases, the J end lost 9 bases, and 16 bases lay between the germline ends. Germline-derived CDR1 and CDR2 are SGHDT and YYEEEE.

This chain joins TRBV4-1 and TRBJ1-3, with D perhaps TRBD1 (6 bases). The CDR3 length is 16 residues. Trimming left V 4 bases short and J 2 bases short, with 15 bases between. Germline assignment: CDR1 MGHRA and CDR2 YSYEKL. The CDR3 DNA reads as TGCGCCAGCAGCCCCTACAGGGTAACGGCTGGAAACACCATATATTTT. Protein sequence: CASSPYRVTAGNTIYF.

V and J are TRBV6-6 and TRBJ2-7; 9 nucleotides agree with TRBD1. Germline CDR1 MNHNY, CDR2 SVGAGI (reference sequence). The CDR3 is made up of 14 amino acids. The V segment lost 6 bases and the J segment 0 bases; nucleotides outside the gene matches: 3. CDR3 nucleotide sequence: TGTGCCAGCAGCCGGGACAGGGCCTCCTACGAGCAGTACTTC. Amino acids: CASSRDRASYEQYF.

The chain uses TRBV19 and TRBJ1-1, with a tentative D call TRBD1 (6 bases). The germline V gene has CDR1 LNHDA and CDR2 SQIVND (reference sequence). Trimming removed 9 bases from V and 6 bases from J, with 14 bases in between. The CDR3 is 12 residues long. This CDR3 is CASHQGFSEAFF. Here the CDR3 DNA reads TGTGCCAGCCACCAGGGGTTCTCTGAAGCTTTCTTT.

The chain is built from TRBV18 and TRBJ2-3; 13 bases agree with TRBD2. Losses at the gene ends were 5 bases for V and 6 bases for J; bases not matched to a gene: 5. The CDR3 is made up of 15 amino acids. Germline V gene sequence: CDR1 KGHSH, CDR2 LQKENI. CDR3 loop: CASSGLAGASDTQYF. CDR3 in DNA: TGTGCCAGCTCAGGACTAGCGGGGGCCTCGGATACGCAGTATTTT.

The chain uses TRBV6-5 and TRBJ1-4, with TRBD1 matching 7 bases. The germline V gene has CDR1 MNHEY and CDR2 SVGAGI. The length of the CDR3 is 14 residues. After removal of 6 bases from V and 5 bases from J, the junction contained 6 bases not matched to a gene. The CDR3 DNA follows: TGTGCCAGCAGACCACCGGGACAGAATGAAAAACTGTTTTTT. This codes for CASRPPGQNEKLFF.

The chain employs TRBV7-2 and TRBJ1-3; no definite D call. The CDR3 totals 16 residues. Trimming removed 4 bases from V and 0 bases from J, with 13 bases in between. The V gene's germline CDR1 is SGHTA and CDR2 FQGNSA. The CDR3 region is CASSYDAYSSGNTIYF. The DNA for the CDR3 is TGTGCCAGCAGCTACGATGCTTACAGCTCTGGAAACACCATATATTTT.

This sequence joins TRBV28 and TRBJ2-5; 8 bases line up with TRBD2. This CDR3 is 15 amino acids long. CDR1 is MDHEN and CDR2 is SYDVKM in the germline V gene. V was pared by 3 bases and J by 5 bases, with 8 bases of the junction left unmatched. The CDR3 nucleotides are TGTGCCAGCAGTTTGGCGGGGGGTGGCGGGGAGACCCAGTACTTC. Its translation: CASSLAGGGGETQYF.

V gene TRBV5-1 combines with J gene TRBJ1-2, with D possibly matching TRBD1 (5 bases). The V and J ends lost 3 bases and 4 bases respectively, with 16 bases between them. Germline V gives CDR1 SGHRS, CDR2 YFSETQ. CDR3 length: 15 amino acids. The CDR3 spells CASSSGRGTFYGYTF. The CDR3 nucleotides read TGCGCCAGCAGCTCTGGACGGGGGACCTTCTATGGCTACACCTTC.

The V gene is TRBV4-3, the J gene TRBJ2-2, with 12 bases lining up with TRBD2. The V and J ends lost 4 bases and 4 bases, in that order; junction bases with no gene match: 1. CDR1 and CDR2 from the germline V gene are LGHNA and YSLEER. This CDR3 is built from 15 residues. The CDR3 spells CASSRGLAGTGELFF. The CDR3, as DNA: TGCGCCAGCAGCCGGGGACTAGCGGGCACCGGGGAGCTGTTTTTT.